What follows are 28 T cell receptor beta chains derived from one specimen sequenced in a study of blood T cell repertoires in COVID-19. The data were produced by immunoSEQ multiplex PCR, yet TCRdb's version contains in-frame clones alone and is incomplete. The sample includes approximately 300,000 clones, about nine tenths of them seen just once. The sample taken for sequencing was PBMCs or T cells enriched from blood (not recorded which). These receptor sequences come from a man aged 55 to 70 who had recovered from COVID-19.

V and J are TRBV4-1 and TRBJ1-5, with no clear D. The CDR3 is 13 amino acids. V shed 0 bases and J shed 7 bases, with 7 bases lying between them. Germline loops: CDR1 MGHRA, CDR2 YSYEKL. DNA of the CDR3: TGCGCCAGCAGCCAAGAAATCCGGCAGCCCCAGCATTTT. It yields the protein CASSQEIRQPQHF.

The chain recombines TRBV5-1 with TRBJ2-1, with 9 bases aligning to TRBD2. CDR1 is SGHRS and CDR2 is YFSETQ in the germline V gene. CDR3 length: 16 residues. The V and J ends lost 7 bases and 5 bases, in that order; junction bases with no gene match: 13. CDR3 nucleotides: TGCGCCAGCGGACTTTCGCCGGCGGGGGGGAACAATGAGCAGTTCTTC. Its protein product is CASGLSPAGGNNEQFF.

V usage is TRBV6-5 and J usage is TRBJ1-2; 10 bases are shared with TRBD1. The J segment lost 7 bases and the V segment lost 5 bases, leaving 10 bases of the junction unmatched. The CDR3 has 15 amino acids. The germline CDR1 and CDR2 sequences are MNHEY and SVGAGI. The CDR3 protein is CASSPTDRGLSGYTF. The CDR3 nucleotides are TGTGCCAGCAGTCCGACCGACAGGGGGCTAAGTGGCTACACCTTC.

This rearrangement joins TRBV7-9 to TRBJ1-4; 12 bases line up with TRBD1. Germline CDR1 is SEHNR and CDR2 is FQNEAQ (reference sequence). This CDR3 contains 17 residues. V trimming: 5 bases; J trimming: 4 bases; junction bases outside the gene matches: 8. The DNA for the CDR3 is TGTGCCAGCAGCCCTGGGACAGGGGGCCCAGGTAATGAAAAACTGTTTTTT. Protein product: CASSPGTGGPGNEKLFF.

V gene TRBV6-4 combines with J gene TRBJ1-1; a weak D match, TRBD1 (5 bases). This CDR3 is 13 amino acids long. Trimming removed 6 bases at V and 0 bases at J, with 8 bases between. Germline loops: CDR1 MRHNA, CDR2 SNTAGT. The CDR3 coding sequence is TGTGCCAGCAGCAGGGCCCTGAACACTGAAGCTTTCTTT. Protein product: CASSRALNTEAFF.

The chain couples TRBV27 to TRBJ1-1; D is possibly TRBD1 (5 bases). V was trimmed by 5 bases and J by 4 bases, leaving 14 bases between them. In germline, CDR1 is MNHEY, CDR2 SMNVEV (reference sequence). There are 14 residues in the CDR3. Here the CDR3 DNA reads TGTGCCAGCAGTCCTCAGGGTCGAGGCACTGAAGCTTTCTTT. Protein: CASSPQGRGTEAFF.

The chain has TRBV5-1 and TRBJ2-1, with unresolved D. V was trimmed by 0 bases and J by 9 bases, leaving 10 bases between them. CDR3 size: 13 residues. Germline loops: CDR1 SGHRS, CDR2 YFSETQ. The DNA for the CDR3 is TGCGCCAGCAGCTTGGCGGCTTCGGGTGAGCAGTTCTTC. It specifies CASSLAASGEQFF.

The chain combines TRBV13 with TRBJ1-2; D is unclear. With 0 bases removed from V and 4 bases from J, the gap between germline ends came to 3 bases. The CDR3 loop spans 12 amino acids. Germline V gives CDR1 PRHDT, CDR2 FYEKMQ (reference sequence). Here the CDR3 DNA reads TGTGCCAGCAGCTTAGGGGCCTATGGCTACACCTTC. Amino acids: CASSLGAYGYTF.

The chain employs TRBV19 and TRBJ1-1, with D unclear. Germline V gene sequence: CDR1 LNHDA, CDR2 SQIVND (reference sequence). This CDR3 spans 12 amino acids. V dropped 4 bases and J dropped 1 base, with 4 bases sitting between them. DNA of the CDR3: TGTGCCAGTAGTACGGGGAACACTGAAGCTTTCTTT. Residues: CASSTGNTEAFF.

This clone turned up a few times. CDR3 sequence (DNA): TGTGCCAGCAGCAGGGACAGCCTCTATGGCTACACCTTC. Residues: CASSRDSLYGYTF. The chain is built from TRBV12-3 or TRBV12-4 and TRBJ1-2; 7 bases line up with TRBD1. This CDR3 comprises 13 residues. The V gene end was trimmed by 6 bases and the J gene end by 4 bases; junction bases not matched to a gene: 5.

The chain joins TRBV5-1 to TRBJ1-2; TRBD1 might be the D (6 bases). Trimming pared 2 bases from V and 6 bases from J, leaving 23 bases between. The CDR3 contains 17 residues. Germline CDR1 reads SGHRS; CDR2 reads YFSETQ. The CDR3 DNA reads TGCGCCAGCAGCTTCGGGTGGACGACAGGAACCCCCGATGGCTACACCTTC. It is translated as CASSFGWTTGTPDGYTF.

This sequence joins TRBV19 and TRBJ1-1; D may be TRBD1 (5 bases). Per germline, CDR1 LNHDA and CDR2 SQIVND (reference sequence). This CDR3 contains 12 residues. V was clipped by 7 bases and J by 9 bases, with 15 bases between them. The CDR3 loop reads CASTKDGGKAFF. CDR3 nucleotides: TGTGCCAGTACCAAGGACGGGGGGAAAGCTTTCTTT.

The CDR3 DNA reads as TGTGCCAGCAGCCAAGCATCCAGGGATCAGGGCTACACCTTC. Protein sequence: CASSQASRDQGYTF. The chain combines TRBV14 with TRBJ1-2; perhaps TRBD1 as D (5 bases). The CDR3 length is 14 residues. CDR1 SGHDN and CDR2 FVKESK come from the germline V gene. V lost 1 base and J 8 bases, leaving 14 bases between the germline ends.

The chain carries TRBV2 and TRBJ1-3, with D unclear. Germline loops: CDR1 SNHLY, CDR2 FYNNEI. Trimming removed 6 bases at V and 0 bases at J, with 21 bases between. The CDR3 is 18 residues long. CDR3 region: CASRNRDSYSSSGNTIYF. The DNA of the CDR3 is TGTGCCAGCAGGAACCGGGATTCTTACTCGAGCTCTGGAAACACCATATATTTT.

This chain connects TRBV14 to TRBJ1-2, with D possibly TRBD1 on 5 matching bases. The CDR3 covers 15 residues. Germline V gives CDR1 SGHDN, CDR2 FVKESK. The V end was cut by 0 bases, the J end by 6 bases, with 14 bases between. The chain's CDR3 is CASSQDPRDSNGYTF. CDR3 nucleotide sequence: TGTGCCAGCAGCCAAGATCCCAGGGATTCGAATGGCTACACCTTC.

The CDR3 spells CASSRSAGELFF. The CDR3 coding sequence is TGTGCCAGCAGCCGGAGCGCCGGGGAGCTGTTTTTT. V usage is TRBV2 and J usage is TRBJ2-2; no clear D. The germline V gene encodes CDR1 SNHLY and CDR2 FYNNEI. CDR3 size: 12 residues. The V end was cut by 6 bases, the J end by 6 bases, with 8 bases between.

The chain combines TRBV7-6 with TRBJ2-1; perhaps TRBD2 as D (5 bases). Trimming cost V 6 bases and J 2 bases, with 14 bases left between them. CDR3 size: 15 residues. Germline V gene sequence: CDR1 SGHVS, CDR2 FNYEAQ. The CDR3, as DNA: TGTGCCAGCAGTCGTGATCGACTAACCTACAATGAGCAGTTCTTC. As protein: CASSRDRLTYNEQFF.

Here the CDR3 DNA reads TGTGCCAGCAGCCCCACAGTCCGGGAATTCGGGTCACCCCTCCACTTT. Protein: CASSPTVREFGSPLHF. The chain is built from TRBV7-6 and TRBJ1-6, with D unclear. The CDR3 is 16 residues long. Trimming took 5 bases from V and 10 from J, leaving 21 bases between them. Germline V CDR1 and CDR2: SGHVS, FNYEAQ.

This clone was counted a single time. Other DNA sequences in the same sample also yield this CDR3. The gene calls are TRBV19 and TRBJ2-1; a weak D match, TRBD2 (5 bases). Germline V gene lookup returns CDR1 LNHDA and CDR2 SQIVND (reference sequence). V lost 3 bases to trimming and J lost 7 bases, with 7 bases between them. The CDR3 runs to 12 residues. CDR3 residues: CASSIGGNEQFF. The CDR3 bases are TGTGCCAGTAGTATTGGCGGGAATGAGCAGTTCTTC.

The V gene is TRBV19, the J gene TRBJ1-1; a possible D gene is TRBD1 (5 bases). This CDR3 spans 14 amino acids. V lost 2 bases to trimming and J lost 1 base, with 8 bases between them. Germline CDR1 and CDR2: LNHDA and SQIVND (reference sequence). Written as DNA, the CDR3 is TGTGCCAGTAGTATATTGCAGGGGAACACTGAAGCTTTCTTT. Translation gives CASSILQGNTEAFF.

Note on this clone: Distinct nucleotide sequences in the sample also encode this CDR3. Written as DNA, the CDR3 is TGCGCCAGCAGCTTGGCATTGAACACTGAAGCTTTCTTT. Its translation is CASSLALNTEAFF. V usage is TRBV5-1 and J usage is TRBJ1-1; the D is unclear. Trimming shortened V by 0 bases and J by 0 bases, and 3 bases separated the two germline ends. CDR3 length: 13 amino acids. The germline gives CDR1 SGHRS, CDR2 YFSETQ.

The chain uses TRBV4-3 and TRBJ1-1, with unresolved D. CDR1 and CDR2 from the germline V gene are LGHNA and YSLEER. V was cut by 0 bases and J by 6 bases, with 14 bases left in between. The CDR3 has 15 amino acids. The CDR3 spells CASSQDPRRRAEAFF. DNA of the CDR3: TGCGCCAGCAGCCAAGATCCCCGACGGAGGGCTGAAGCTTTCTTT.

This clone was counted once. Written as DNA, the CDR3 is TGCAGTGCAAGTCAGGGGTGGTTTCTTGGCGAGCAGTACTTC. As protein: CSASQGWFLGEQYF. V usage is TRBV20-1 and J usage is TRBJ2-7, with D maybe TRBD1 (6 bases). CDR3 size: 14 residues. Germline V CDR1 and CDR2: DFQATT, SNEGSKA (reference sequence). Trimming took 6 bases from V and 6 from J, leaving 21 bases between them.

The chain couples TRBV30 to TRBJ1-4; TRBD1 matches 7 bases. This CDR3 has 14 residues. The V gene end was trimmed by 2 bases and the J gene end by 7 bases; junction bases not matched to a gene: 7. From germline, CDR1 is GTSNPN and CDR2 SVGIG (reference sequence). CDR3 sequence (DNA): TGTGCCTGGAGTTCGGGGACAGTCGGTGAAAAACTGTTTTTT. It encodes CAWSSGTVGEKLFF.

V is TRBV5-1 and J is TRBJ2-1; TRBD2 matches at 7 bases. CDR3 length: 15 residues. V gave up 4 bases and J gave up 2 bases; unmatched junction bases: 6. Germline lookup yields CDR1 SGHRS and CDR2 YFSETQ. CDR3 sequence: CASSKTSEAYNEQFF. In nucleotides, the CDR3 is TGCGCCAGCAGCAAAACTAGCGAGGCCTACAATGAGCAGTTCTTC. Complete variable domain (other parts from reference TRBV5-1 and TRBJ2-1): KAGVTQTPRYLIKTRGQQVTLSCSPISGHRSVSWYQQTPGQGLQFLFEYFSETQRNKGNFPGRFSGRQFSNSRSEMNVSTLELGDSALYLCASSKTSEAYNEQFFGPGTRLTVL.

The rearrangement uses TRBV29-1 and TRBJ2-7; 9 bases map to TRBD1. The CDR3 sequence is 15 residues long. Germline CDR1 SQVTM, CDR2 ANQGSEA. V gave up 3 bases and J gave up 0 bases; unmatched junction bases: 6. DNA of the CDR3: TGCAGCGTTGAGTTTGGGGACAGGGCCTCCTACGAGCAGTACTTC. This sequence encodes CSVEFGDRASYEQYF.

The chain is built from TRBV9 and TRBJ1-3, with no clear D. Trimming removed 0 bases from V and 4 bases from J, with 11 bases in between. In germline, CDR1 is SGDLS, CDR2 YYNGEE. The CDR3 has 15 residues. The CDR3 is CASSVDWARGNTIYF. CDR3 DNA: TGTGCCAGCAGCGTAGACTGGGCGCGAGGAAACACCATATATTTT.

The V and J genes are TRBV24-1 and TRBJ2-1; the match to TRBD2 covers 8 bases. Germline lookup yields CDR1 KGHDR and CDR2 SFDVKD. This CDR3 is built from 15 residues. V lost 6 bases, J lost 3 bases, and 6 bases stayed unmatched. The CDR3, as DNA: TGTGCCACCAGTCTTAGGACTAGCTTCTACAATGAGCAGTTCTTC. Translating it yields CATSLRTSFYNEQFF.